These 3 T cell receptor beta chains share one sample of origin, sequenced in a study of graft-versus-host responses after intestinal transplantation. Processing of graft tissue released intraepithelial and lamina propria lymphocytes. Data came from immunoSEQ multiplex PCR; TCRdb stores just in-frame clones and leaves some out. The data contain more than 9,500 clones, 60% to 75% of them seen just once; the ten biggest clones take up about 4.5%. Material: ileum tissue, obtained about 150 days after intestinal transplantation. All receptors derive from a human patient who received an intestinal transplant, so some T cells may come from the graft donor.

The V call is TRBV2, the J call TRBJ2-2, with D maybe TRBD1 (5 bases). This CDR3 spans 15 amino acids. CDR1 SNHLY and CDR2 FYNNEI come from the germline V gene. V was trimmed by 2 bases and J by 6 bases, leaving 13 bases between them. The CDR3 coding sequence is TGTGCCAGCAGTGAATGGGGCAATGTGGCCGGGGAGCTGTTTTTT. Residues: CASSEWGNVAGELFF. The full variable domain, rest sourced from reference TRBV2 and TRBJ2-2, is EPEVTQTPSHQVTQMGQEVILRCVPISNHLYFYWYRQILGQKVEFLVSFYNNEISEKSEIFDDQFSVERPDGSNFTLKIRSTKLEDSAMYFCASSEWGNVAGELFFGEGSRLTVL.

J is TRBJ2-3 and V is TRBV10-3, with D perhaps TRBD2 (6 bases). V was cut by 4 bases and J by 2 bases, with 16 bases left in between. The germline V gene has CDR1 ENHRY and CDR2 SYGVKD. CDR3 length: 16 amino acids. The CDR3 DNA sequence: TGTGCCATCAGTGGGGGATTAGCGGCCGTCACAGATACGCAGTATTTT. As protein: CAISGGLAAVTDTQYF.

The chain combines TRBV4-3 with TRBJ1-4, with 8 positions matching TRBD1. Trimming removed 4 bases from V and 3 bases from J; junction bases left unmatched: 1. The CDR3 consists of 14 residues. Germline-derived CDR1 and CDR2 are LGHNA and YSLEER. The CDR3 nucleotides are TGCGCCAGCAGCCCACAGGGGGCTAATGAAAAACTGTTTTTT. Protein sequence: CASSPQGANEKLFF.